Described below is a single T cell receptor beta chain sequence and its context. Its antigen has not been determined. No base qualities exist here, and no much larger clone lies one base off it. Donors were a few dozen systemically healthy Caucasian individuals from Russia aged roughly 6 to 90 years. Approximately 9.3 milliliters of peripheral blood were collected from each donor into EDTA-treated Vacutainer tubes. Ficoll-Paque density-gradient centrifugation was used to isolate PBMCs, with at least 7 million per sample. Trizol reagent was used to extract total RNA from the PBMCs, yielding at least 6 micrograms per sample. For every donor, an aliquot of PBMCs went through flow cytometry to measure the percentages of naive CD45RAhigh/CD27high T cells. Receptors were amplified or captured by 5' RACE. Sequenced on an Illumina HiSeq 2500. A second PCR of roughly 7 to 11 cycles was run with a J-beta primer mix and a sample-barcoded 5' primer. A template-switch 5' adaptor carrying 12 random nucleotides introduced a unique molecular identifier onto each TCR beta cDNA molecule. Each sample yielded at least 2.5 million CDR3-containing paired-end reads. The Mint cDNA synthesis kit, primed by a TRBC-specific oligonucleotide, was used to synthesize first-strand cDNA from all RNA. All cDNA was treated with uracil-DNA glycosylase and then went through a first 18-cycle PCR with the universal primers M1SS and BC2_uni_R. In the original analysis: Normalization of each sample was performed by random selection of 1 million high-quality reads, each carrying a distinct molecular identifier. Instead of being binned into consensus sequences, reads with shared molecular identifiers were discarded. MiTCR, with a Q25 quality threshold and the strictest error-elimination algorithm, was used for CDR3 identification, clonotype clustering and error correction. A nonparametric unseen species model with Euler transformation was used to estimate a lower bound on total TCR beta diversity. Starting from the raw public reads, TCRdb applied fastp trimming at Q25, assembled clones with MiXCR and retained in-frame beta chains. Identical CDR3 proteins give one entry, which carries the most common genes and DNA. The V and J calls and clone size are TCRdb's, not the authors'. Counted in this sample were around 900,000 distinct CDR3 sequences; about 53% of them appeared once. The top ten clones comprise about a fifth of the sample.

The entry originates in a study of blood T cells in healthy people across ages (dated by TCRdb to the mid-2010s). Context from the whole study: In model experiments, template switching captured roughly one uniquely barcoded TCR beta cDNA molecule for every two T cells. Donors were grouped into four age groups: young (average approximately 16 years), middle-aged (about 40), aged (approximately 58) and long-lived (less than 85). To avoid experimental bias, donors of different ages were distributed randomly across sequencing lanes. Two additional independent replicas of 1 million unique cDNA reads from the same blood draw were analyzed for two donors (one aged 18 to 30 and one aged 80 or older). Using deep sequencing normalized with unique cDNA molecular identifiers, the study measured how TCR beta repertoire diversity changes with age. The investigation overall reported the following: Compared with the aged group, the long-lived group had more naive CD4+ T cells, fewer expanded clones and increased TCR diversity, a pattern suggesting age selection. Observed TCR beta diversity per million T cells fell roughly linearly with age, and a significant reduction was already apparent by age around 40. There was a strong correlation between observed TCR beta diversity and the percentage of naive T cells measured by flow cytometry. Because profiling used bulk unsorted PBMCs, naive and antigen-experienced compartments could not be compared conclusively. Because donor CMV infection status was unknown, age-related changes in expanded clonotypes were potentially confounded. Estimates of total diversity based on one million sequenced T cells were regarded as lower bounds and as underestimates.

Taken from cysteine to phenylalanine, the CDR3 has 14 residues. The sequence is cut down to CDR3 DNA, 42 bases in frame from base 1. Per the germline V gene, LGHNA is the CDR1 and YSLEER is the CDR2. The sequence derives from a woman in her fifties or sixties in good health. Here the chain combines TRBV4-3 and TRBJ2-5; TRBD2 could be the D gene, as 7 bases match. The closer fit of TRBJ2-7 to the DNA end suggests the J call may be wrong. Sample: blood. The DNA reads as follows: TGCGCCAGCAGCCAAGATAGGGGAGGGGGCGAGCAGTACTTC. Its translation reads: CASSQDRGGGEQYF.